The 20 T cell receptor beta chains below all came from one sample that was sequenced in a study of blood T cell repertoires in COVID-19. The table came from immunoSEQ multiplex PCR; TCRdb's copy has only in-frame clones and leaves some out. The sample carries 150,000 to 180,000 clones, 70% to 90% recorded once. Sequenced material: peripheral blood. These receptors were collected from a woman aged 55-69 years with COVID-19, enrolled during active disease.

The CDR3: CACGEGGITEAFF. CDR3 nucleotide sequence: TGTGCCTGCGGGGAGGGTGGTATCACTGAAGCTTTCTTT. The chain employs TRBV19 and TRBJ1-1, with unresolved D. The CDR3 consists of 13 residues. V lost 11 bases, J lost 4 bases, and 17 bases lay in between. CDR1 is LNHDA, CDR2 SQIVND, per germline (reference sequence).

This chain joins TRBV11-3 and TRBJ2-5, with 8 bases lining up with TRBD1. There are 14 residues in the CDR3. Looked up from germline, CDR1 is SGHNT and CDR2 is YENEEA. The V and J ends lost 1 base and 5 bases, in that order; junction bases with no gene match: 3. CDR3 loop: CASSLAGGLETQYF. The CDR3 DNA is TGTGCCAGCAGCTTAGCAGGGGGCCTGGAGACCCAGTACTTC.

The V gene is TRBV9, the J gene TRBJ1-1, with a possible D match to TRBD1 (5 bases). V was clipped by 0 bases and J by 6 bases, with 12 bases between them. The CDR3 sequence is 14 residues long. Germline V gene sequence: CDR1 SGDLS, CDR2 YYNGEE. CDR3 nucleotides: TGTGCCAGCAGCGTAGCCAGCTGGGGCTCTGAAGCTTTCTTT. Protein: CASSVASWGSEAFF.

Many counts were recorded for this clone. The chain recombines TRBV3-1 (or the pseudogene TRBV3-2) with TRBJ2-7, with TRBD2 matching 9 bases. This CDR3 contains 15 residues. Germline V gene data show CDR1 as LGHDT and CDR2 as YNNKEL (reference sequence). V lost 1 base and J lost 2; bases outside the gene matches: 3. The CDR3, as DNA: TGTGCCAGCAGCCAAGTGACTAGCGGTCCCTACGAGCAGTACTTC. Translating gives CASSQVTSGPYEQYF.

This clone was detected only a few times. The chain employs TRBV2 and TRBJ2-7, with 8 bases that match TRBD2. This CDR3 region has 14 residues. Germline CDR1 reads SNHLY; CDR2 reads FYNNEI. The V gene end was trimmed by 2 bases and the J gene end by 6 bases; junction bases not matched to a gene: 6. The chain's CDR3 is CASSETAGASEQYF. Written as DNA, the CDR3 is TGTGCCAGCAGTGAAACAGCGGGAGCTTCCGAGCAGTACTTC.

V usage is TRBV20-1 and J usage is TRBJ1-2, with 7 positions matching TRBD1. The J segment lost 7 bases and the V segment lost 4 bases, leaving 3 bases of the junction unmatched. This CDR3 is 11 amino acids long. From germline, CDR1 is DFQATT and CDR2 SNEGSKA (reference sequence). CDR3 sequence reads: CSANRGAGYTF. As DNA, the CDR3 is TGCAGTGCTAACAGGGGAGCTGGCTACACCTTC.

V gene TRBV7-3 combines with J gene TRBJ2-5; the D gene is possibly TRBD2 (6 bases). V lost 5 bases and J lost 5, with 18 bases in between. There are 15 residues in the CDR3. The germline CDR1 and CDR2 sequences are SGHTA and FQGTGA. The CDR3 loop reads CASSLGPSGRETQYF. The CDR3 nucleotides are TGTGCCAGCAGCCTCGGGCCTAGTGGGAGGGAGACCCAGTACTTC.

The J gene is TRBJ2-7, the V gene TRBV19; possibly TRBD2 for D (5 bases). V was shortened by 1 base and J by 4 bases, with 8 bases between the two germline ends. Germline CDR1 LNHDA, CDR2 SQIVND (reference sequence). The CDR3 is made up of 13 amino acids. For the CDR3, the DNA is TGTGCCAGTAGTATAGCCCCGGGGTACGAGCAGTACGTC. Translation gives CASSIAPGYEQYV.

This clone occurred once. The rearrangement joins TRBV7-9 to TRBJ1-3, with D unresolved. The V and J ends lost 2 bases and 8 bases respectively, with 13 bases between them. CDR3 length: 14 amino acids. The germline CDR1 and CDR2 sequences are SEHNR and FQNEAQ (reference sequence). The CDR3 DNA reads TGTGCCAGCAGCTTATGGCGGCAGAGGGACACCATATATTTT. Its translation: CASSLWRQRDTIYF.

This rearrangement joins TRBV3-1 (or the pseudogene TRBV3-2) to TRBJ1-5; no firm D call. V lost 4 bases, J lost 1 base, and 8 bases lay in between. The CDR3 spans 14 residues. The germline V gene has CDR1 LGHDT and CDR2 YNNKEL (reference sequence). The CDR3 is CASSRGGSNQPQHF. CDR3 DNA: TGTGCCAGCAGCCGTGGAGGGAGCAATCAGCCCCAGCATTTT.

The V gene is TRBV10-2, the J gene TRBJ1-4; TRBD1 agrees at 7 bases. V was clipped by 2 bases and J by 8 bases; unmatched bases: 8. The CDR3 runs 15 residues. The germline V gene encodes CDR1 WSHSY and CDR2 SAAADI. CDR3 sequence: CASSEIGGGGEKLFF. The CDR3 DNA reads TGCGCCAGCAGTGAGATCGGAGGGGGCGGCGAAAAACTGTTTTTT.

The chain recombines TRBV7-9 with TRBJ2-3, with 9 positions matching TRBD1. The germline V gene has CDR1 SEHNR and CDR2 FQNEAQ (reference sequence). After removal of 5 bases from V and 0 bases from J, the junction contained 6 bases not matched to a gene. There are 16 residues in the CDR3. The chain's CDR3 is CASSHRGQGSTDTQYF. CDR3 nucleotide sequence: TGTGCCAGCAGCCACAGGGGACAGGGTAGCACAGATACGCAGTATTTT.

The V and J genes are TRBV5-1 and TRBJ1-1; D gene ambiguous. CDR1 is SGHRS, CDR2 YFSETQ, per germline. The ends were cut back, 4 bases at V and 3 bases at J, with 10 bases in the middle. CDR3 length equals 13 residues. CDR3 DNA sequence: TGCGCCAGCAGCCGAGAGGTGCACACTGAAGCTTTCTTT. Protein product: CASSREVHTEAFF.

This chain uses TRBV10-3 with TRBJ1-5; 9 nucleotides line up with TRBD1. The V gene end was trimmed by 3 bases and the J gene end by 4 bases; junction bases not matched to a gene: 7. CDR1 is ENHRY, CDR2 SYGVKD, per germline. This CDR3 region has 16 residues. DNA for the CDR3: TGTGCCATCAGTGAAGAGATGGGACAGGGAAATCAGCCCCAGCATTTT. Its protein product is CAISEEMGQGNQPQHF.

The chain recombines TRBV7-3 with TRBJ2-1; 9 positions match TRBD2. Trimming at V came to 2 bases and at J to 8 bases, leaving 7 bases not matched to a gene. CDR1 and CDR2 (germline): SGHTA, FQGTGA. The CDR3 has 15 amino acids. The CDR3 nucleotides are TGTGCCAGCAGCTTATTCGCGGGAGGGCCCTATGAGCAGTTCTTC. It specifies CASSLFAGGPYEQFF.

The chain carries TRBV24-1 and TRBJ1-3; no definite D call. Per germline, CDR1 KGHDR and CDR2 SFDVKD. V lost 2 bases and J lost 0, with 4 bases in between. CDR3 size: 14 residues. The CDR3 nucleotides are TGTGCCACCAGTGATTACAGCTCTGGAAACACCATATATTTT. This encodes CATSDYSSGNTIYF.

The rearrangement links TRBV5-1 to TRBJ1-1; no reliable D call. The CDR3 is 13 amino acids. The germline CDR1 and CDR2 sequences are SGHRS and YFSETQ. V was shortened by 5 bases and J by 3 bases, with 11 bases between the two germline ends. The CDR3: CASSLEADTEAFF. CDR3 coding DNA: TGCGCCAGCAGTCTCGAGGCTGACACTGAAGCTTTCTTT.

The chain has TRBV5-1 and TRBJ1-2; 9 nucleotides agree with TRBD1. CDR1 SGHRS and CDR2 YFSETQ come from the germline V gene. Germline trimming cut 5 bases from V and 3 bases from J; bases unmatched to any gene: 5. The CDR3 spans 14 residues. The CDR3 loop is CASSTGGADYGYTF. The DNA for the CDR3 is TGCGCCAGCAGTACAGGGGGCGCGGACTATGGCTACACCTTC.

This sequence joins TRBV3-1 (or the pseudogene TRBV3-2) and TRBJ2-2; 7 bases fit TRBD2. V lost 1 base and J lost 3; bases outside the gene matches: 11. CDR3 length: 18 amino acids. CDR1 and CDR2 (germline): LGHDT, YNNKEL (reference sequence). CDR3 in amino acids: CASSQAYSGADYTGELFF. CDR3 DNA: TGTGCCAGCAGCCAAGCTTACAGCGGGGCGGATTACACCGGGGAGCTGTTTTTT.

The chain links TRBV19 to TRBJ1-1, with D possibly TRBD1 on 6 matching bases. From germline, CDR1 is LNHDA and CDR2 SQIVND (reference sequence). The length of the CDR3 is 14 residues. V gave up 7 bases and J gave up 1 base, with 13 bases separating them. CDR3 in DNA: TGTGCCAGTAACCCCGACAGGTGGAACACTGAAGCTTTCTTT. Translation gives CASNPDRWNTEAFF.